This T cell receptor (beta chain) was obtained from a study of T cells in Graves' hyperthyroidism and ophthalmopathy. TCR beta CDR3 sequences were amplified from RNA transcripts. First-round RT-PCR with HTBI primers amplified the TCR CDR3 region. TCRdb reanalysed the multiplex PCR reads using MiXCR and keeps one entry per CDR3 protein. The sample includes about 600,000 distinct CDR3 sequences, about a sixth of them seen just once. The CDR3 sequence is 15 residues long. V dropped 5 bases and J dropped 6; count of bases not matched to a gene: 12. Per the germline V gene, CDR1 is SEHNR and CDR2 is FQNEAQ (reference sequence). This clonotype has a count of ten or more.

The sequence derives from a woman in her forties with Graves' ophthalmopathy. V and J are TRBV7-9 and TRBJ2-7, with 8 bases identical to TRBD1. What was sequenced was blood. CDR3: CASSRTGTGASEQYF. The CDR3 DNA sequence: TGTGCCAGCAGCCGGACCGGGACAGGTGCGAGCGAGCAGTACTTC.